This T cell receptor (beta chain) stems from a study of cytomegalovirus exposure and HLA in healthy donors. Regarding this clone: Its target is unknown.

13 Jbeta primers and 60 Vbeta primers were used for the PCR. Using immunoSEQ multiplex PCR, the repertoire was profiled, and TCRdb retains in-frame clones only, with some absent. The repertoire has 70,000 to 100,000 clones, 80% of them found once; the top ten carry roughly 25%. Notes on the study in general: TCR beta sequences numbering 15,000 to 20,000 were associated with HLA alleles at 0.05 false discovery rate in a later analysis. With later analysis, a missense DCLRE1C variant became linked to TCR beta V- and J-gene trimming. Sequencing artifact likely explains a cluster of highly shared sequence variants.

This CDR3 has 18 residues. V was pared by 5 bases and J by 0 bases, with 14 bases of the junction left unmatched. CDR1 and CDR2 from the germline V gene are SGHNT and YENEEA. This rearrangement joins TRBV11-3 to TRBJ1-1; 8 bases are shared with TRBD1. The TCR sequence derives from a woman between 50 and 59 years old in good health and CMV-seropositive. Sequencing was performed on PBMCs. CDR3: CASSQYIGQGNMNTEAFF. CDR3 nucleotides: TGTGCCAGCAGCCAATACATAGGACAGGGTAACATGAACACTGAAGCTTTCTTT.